What follows are 18 T cell receptor beta chains derived from one specimen sequenced in a study of T cell responses to AZD1222 COVID-19 vaccine. Repertoires were generated with immunoSEQ multiplex PCR, while TCRdb's copy carries only in-frame clones and drops some. The table has roughly 98,000 clones, approximately 91% seen once. Sequenced here: peripheral blood, sampled 28 days after the second AZD1222 dose. These TCRs come from an adult who received the AZD1222 COVID-19 vaccine.

The chain joins TRBV24-1 to TRBJ1-2; D uncertain. This CDR3 region has 12 residues. The germline V gene has CDR1 KGHDR and CDR2 SFDVKD. V was trimmed by 4 bases and J by 7 bases, leaving 9 bases between them. The CDR3: CATSDSAGGYTF. CDR3 nucleotides: TGTGCCACCAGTGACAGTGCGGGTGGCTACACCTTC.

V usage is TRBV7-8 and J usage is TRBJ1-1; D possibly corresponds to TRBD1 (5 bases). Trimming shortened V by 5 bases and J by 2 bases, and 12 bases separated the two germline ends. This CDR3 comprises 14 residues. Germline lookup yields CDR1 SGHVS and CDR2 FQNEAQ. CDR3 in amino acids: CASSPRGRNTEAFF. The CDR3 DNA is TGTGCCAGCAGCCCAAGGGGTAGAAACACTGAAGCTTTCTTT. Looking up the rest from reference TRBV7-8 and TRBJ1-1 gives the full variable domain: GAGVSQSPRYKVAKRGQDVALRCDPISGHVSLFWYQQALGQGPEFLTYFQNEAQLDKSGLPSDRFFAERPEGSVSTLKIQRTQQEDSAVYLCASSPRGRNTEAFFGQGTRLTVV.

V gene TRBV7-9 combines with J gene TRBJ2-1; 9 bases align to TRBD2. There are 16 residues in the CDR3. J was trimmed by 3 bases and V by 2 bases; bases with no gene match: 5. Germline CDR1 is SEHNR and CDR2 is FQNEAQ (reference sequence). In nucleotides, the CDR3 is TGTGCCAGCAGCTTACAACTAGCGGGTATCTACAATGAGCAGTTCTTC. Its translation: CASSLQLAGIYNEQFF.

The chain has TRBV15 and TRBJ2-3; D is perhaps TRBD2 (5 bases). The germline gives CDR1 LNHNV, CDR2 YYDKDF (reference sequence). Trimming took off 0 bases at V and 1 base at J, with 11 bases between the two ends. CDR3 size: 16 residues. CDR3 DNA: TGTGCCACCAGCAGAGAGCCGGGGTATGGCACAGATACGCAGTATTTT. Translated: CATSREPGYGTDTQYF.

The V and J genes are TRBV6-6 and TRBJ1-2, with D uncertain. Germline CDR1 and CDR2: MNHNY and SVGAGI (reference sequence). Trimming took 4 bases from V and 0 from J, leaving 9 bases between them. The CDR3 totals 14 residues. This CDR3 reads CASSFTAANYGYTF. CDR3 bases: TGTGCCAGCAGTTTTACAGCAGCTAACTATGGCTACACCTTC.

The chain has TRBV7-8 and TRBJ1-5; a weak D match, TRBD1 (5 bases). Germline V gives CDR1 SGHVS, CDR2 FQNEAQ. This CDR3 has 16 residues. The V and J ends lost 6 bases and 5 bases respectively, with 20 bases between them. CDR3 protein: CASRRDGSGKYQPQHF. Here the CDR3 DNA reads TGTGCCAGCAGACGCGACGGATCAGGGAAATATCAGCCCCAGCATTTT.

In its sample, this clone was seen a few times. The CDR3 reads CASRYGLAGGEQYF. The CDR3 DNA is TGTGCCAGCAGGTACGGACTAGCGGGAGGGGAGCAGTACTTC. The chain links TRBV3-1 (or the pseudogene TRBV3-2) to TRBJ2-7; TRBD2 agrees at 15 bases. The CDR3 is 14 amino acids. From germline, CDR1 is LGHDT and CDR2 YNNKEL (reference sequence). V gave up 6 bases and J gave up 7 bases; unmatched junction bases: 4.

V gene TRBV6-5 combines with J gene TRBJ2-3; perhaps TRBD2 as D (6 bases). The V gene's germline CDR1 is MNHEY and CDR2 SVGAGI. This CDR3 spans 15 amino acids. The V end was cut by 6 bases, the J end by 2 bases, with 15 bases between. The CDR3 loop is CASRPPGLITDTQYF. The CDR3 DNA is TGTGCCAGCAGACCCCCGGGACTGATCACAGATACGCAGTATTTT.

This rearrangement joins TRBV3-1 (or the pseudogene TRBV3-2) to TRBJ1-5; D is perhaps TRBD1 (5 bases). CDR1 is LGHDT, CDR2 YNNKEL, per germline (reference sequence). The CDR3 is made up of 14 amino acids. V gave up 3 bases and J gave up 7 bases, with 13 bases separating them. CDR3 in DNA: TGTGCCAGCAGCCAGGCGGGGCCAGGCCAGCCCCAGCATTTT. Translating gives CASSQAGPGQPQHF.

V is TRBV7-9 and J is TRBJ1-5; TRBD1 matches 9 bases. The V gene end was trimmed by 4 bases and the J gene end by 6 bases; junction bases not matched to a gene: 7. Per the germline V gene, CDR1 is SEHNR and CDR2 is FQNEAQ (reference sequence). CDR3 length: 15 residues. The CDR3 bases are TGTGCCAGCAGCTCAGGGACAGGGTCACTTCAGCCCCAGCATTTT. Encoded protein: CASSSGTGSLQPQHF.

This chain uses TRBV19 with TRBJ2-7, with TRBD1 as a possible D gene (6 bases). The V gene lost 3 bases and the J gene lost 5 bases, with 17 bases spanning the gap. CDR1 is LNHDA, CDR2 SQIVND, per germline (reference sequence). The CDR3 has 15 residues. CDR3 bases: TGTGCCAGTAGTATTTGGCAGGGGTCGAACCACGAGCAGTACTTC. Protein product: CASSIWQGSNHEQYF.

The J gene is TRBJ1-5, the V gene TRBV19, with TRBD1 matching 8 bases. The germline CDR1 and CDR2 sequences are LNHDA and SQIVND (reference sequence). The V gene end was trimmed by 3 bases and the J gene end by 1 base; junction bases not matched to a gene: 8. The CDR3 extends over 17 amino acids. CDR3 DNA sequence: TGTGCCAGTAGTATTGGGCAGGGGGCCGGGAGCAATCAGCCCCAGCATTTT. It yields the protein CASSIGQGAGSNQPQHF.

The genes are TRBV3-1 (or the pseudogene TRBV3-2) and TRBJ1-2; no definite D call. V was shortened by 4 bases and J by 10 bases, with 19 bases between the two germline ends. The CDR3 totals 14 residues. Germline V gene sequence: CDR1 LGHDT, CDR2 YNNKEL (reference sequence). The CDR3 sequence is CASSRGSNTGNYTF. CDR3 DNA sequence: TGTGCCAGCAGCCGAGGGTCCAACACGGGGAACTACACCTTC.

The V and J genes are TRBV10-1 and TRBJ2-2, with 11 nucleotides matching TRBD2. With 3 bases clipped from V and 6 bases from J, the junction kept 6 bases outside the gene matches. The CDR3 contains 16 residues. Per germline, CDR1 WNHNN and CDR2 SYGVQD (reference sequence). CDR3 region: CASSDSGLAGPGELFF. The CDR3 bases are TGCGCCAGCAGTGATTCTGGACTAGCGGGTCCCGGGGAGCTGTTTTTT.

This clone was picked up one time. The chain recombines TRBV28 with TRBJ1-6; the D is unclear. Germline CDR1 MDHEN, CDR2 SYDVKM. Trimming took off 6 bases at V and 3 bases at J, with 9 bases between the two ends. The length of the CDR3 is 14 residues. CDR3 coding DNA: TGTGCCAGCAGCCGTGAAAACTATAATTCACCCCTCCACTTT. This gives the protein CASSRENYNSPLHF.

This clone showed up just a few times. The chain links TRBV5-1 to TRBJ1-3, with a tentative D call TRBD1 (5 bases). This CDR3 comprises 14 residues. Trimming cost V 4 bases and J 8 bases, with 16 bases left between them. Germline CDR1 reads SGHRS; CDR2 reads YFSETQ. The CDR3 sequence is CASSAQGVPDTIYF. CDR3 sequence (DNA): TGCGCCAGCAGCGCCCAGGGTGTCCCGGACACCATATATTTT.

This sequence joins TRBV11-3 and TRBJ2-5, with 9 bases that match TRBD1. The CDR3 totals 16 residues. CDR1 and CDR2 (germline): SGHNT, YENEEA. With V trimmed by 0 bases and J by 2 bases, 4 bases remained unmatched. In DNA form, the CDR3 reads TGTGCCAGCAGCTTAGATTTCGGACAGGGGCAAGAGACCCAGTACTTC. It encodes CASSLDFGQGQETQYF.

A single count supports this clone. This chain links TRBV10-2 with TRBJ2-1; 8 nucleotides align to TRBD2. The germline V gene has CDR1 WSHSY and CDR2 SAAADI. This CDR3 spans 14 amino acids. J gave up 3 bases and V 11 bases, and 9 bases lay outside the gene matches. CDR3 region: CASTPAGVYNEQFF. The CDR3, as DNA: TGCGCCTCCACCCCAGCGGGAGTCTACAATGAGCAGTTCTTC.